Listed below are T cell receptor beta chains from one sample, sequenced in a study of blood T cell repertoires in COVID-19. Sequencing was performed with immunoSEQ multiplex PCR; in TCRdb, only in-frame clones are kept and a portion is missing. The data show roughly 230,000 clones, under 90% seen once. Sequencing was done on a sample of peripheral blood. Receptor source: a woman older than 75 with COVID-19, enrolled during active disease. The CDR3 runs from the conserved cysteine through the conserved F or W. Fields, in order: clone size, V gene, D gene, J gene, CDR3 protein, CDR3 DNA. A D gene is named only where the DNA matches it firmly. Some rows mark clone size as missing; the rest say once, few, many or name a class of expanded clone.

NA	TRBV5-1	NA	TRBJ1-5	CASSLNGEINQPQHF	TGCGCCAGCAGCCTAAATGGGGAGATCAATCAGCCCCAGCATTTT
NA	TRBV5-1	TRBD2	TRBJ2-5	CASRTGTSGVQETQYF	TGCGCCAGCAGGACCGGGACTAGCGGTGTCCAAGAGACTCAGTACTTC
NA	TRBV6-6	TRBD2	TRBJ2-2	CASRAPGRGGELFF	TGTGCCAGCAGAGCACCAGGGAGGGGAGGGGAGCTGTTTTTT
NA	TRBV18	TRBD1	TRBJ1-1	CASSPTNPPQGANTEAFF	TGTGCCAGCTCACCCACTAACCCCCCCCAGGGGGCGAACACTGAAGCTTTCTTT
few	TRBV4-3	TRBD1	TRBJ2-7	CASSQDRGLSYEQYF	TGCGCCAGCAGCCAGGACAGGGGCTTATCCTACGAGCAGTACTTC
NA	TRBV5-1	NA	TRBJ1-3	CASSLRETSSGNTIYF	TGCGCCAGCAGCTTGCGCGAAACTTCCTCTGGAAACACCATATATTTT
NA	TRBV7-8	TRBD1	TRBJ1-6	CASSRQGWNSPLHF	TGTGCCAGCAGCCGACAGGGGTGGAATTCACCCCTCCACTTT
NA	TRBV5-1	TRBD1	TRBJ1-3	CASSLQGEGNTIYF	TGCGCCAGCAGCTTGCAGGGGGAAGGAAACACCATATATTTT
NA	TRBV6-2/TRBV6-3	TRBD1	TRBJ2-1	CASSYGTGAFNEQFF	TGTGCCAGCAGTTACGGGACAGGGGCCTTCAATGAGCAGTTCTTC
NA	TRBV30	NA	TRBJ1-3	CAWRGMGGNTIYF	TGTGCCTGGCGGGGAATGGGTGGAAACACCATATATTTT
NA	TRBV5-5	NA	TRBJ1-6	CASSLPQPIFNSPLHF	TGTGCCAGCAGCTTGCCACAGCCGATATTCAATTCACCCCTCCACTTT
NA	TRBV10-3	NA	TRBJ2-7	CAISESRGGEQYF	TGTGCCATCAGTGAGTCGAGAGGGGGCGAGCAGTACTTC
NA	TRBV19	TRBD1	TRBJ1-6	CASTGTTGHNSPLHF	TGTGCCAGTACAGGAACGACAGGGCATAATTCACCCCTCCACTTT
NA	TRBV2	NA	TRBJ2-6	CASKGASGANVLTF	TGTGCCAGCAAAGGGGCGTCCGGGGCCAACGTCCTGACTTTC
NA	TRBV7-6	NA	TRBJ1-1	CASSRDGSALGSTEAFF	TGTGCCAGCAGCCGAGACGGGTCTGCCCTCGGTAGCACTGAAGCTTTCTTT
NA	TRBV15	TRBD1	TRBJ2-1	CATSRGLTGENGEQFF	TGTGCCACCAGCAGGGGCTTGACAGGGGAGAACGGTGAGCAGTTCTTC
NA	TRBV13	TRBD2	TRBJ2-5	CASRRSGGAGETQYF	TGTGCCAGCAGGCGTAGCGGGGGGGCCGGGGAGACCCAGTACTTC
NA	TRBV3-1/TRBV3-2	TRBD2	TRBJ2-7	CASSWGLAGADEQYF	TGTGCCAGCAGCTGGGGACTAGCCGGGGCGGACGAGCAGTACTTC
NA	TRBV30	NA	TRBJ2-7	CAWSGKGQNYEQYF	TGTGCCTGGAGTGGGAAAGGACAGAACTACGAGCAGTACTTC
once	TRBV30	TRBD1	TRBJ2-7	CAGRTGKGYEQYF	TGTGCCGGGAGGACAGGGAAGGGCTACGAGCAGTACTTC
NA	TRBV7-2	NA	TRBJ1-4	CASSYREGEKLFF	TGTGCCAGCAGTTACAGGGAAGGGGAAAAACTGTTTTTT
few	TRBV5-6	NA	TRBJ1-1	CASSLDGGRDTEAFF	TGTGCCAGCAGCTTGGATGGGGGGAGAGACACTGAAGCTTTCTTT
NA	TRBV29-1	NA	TRBJ1-1	CSVGGGRGNTEAFF	TGCAGCGTTGGCGGTGGTAGAGGGAACACTGAAGCTTTCTTT
NA	TRBV7-2	NA	TRBJ2-7	CASSFGRSYEQYF	TGTGCCAGCAGCTTCGGCAGGTCCTACGAGCAGTACTTC
NA	TRBV2	TRBD1	TRBJ1-4	CASSEQGATNEKLFF	TGTGCCAGCAGTGAGCAGGGGGCGACTAATGAAAAACTGTTTTTT
few	TRBV11-1	TRBD1	TRBJ2-3	CASSFDRGPQYF	TGTGCCAGCAGCTTCGACAGGGGGCCACAGTATTTT
NA	TRBV7-2	TRBD1	TRBJ1-3	CASRSVAGGSGNTIYF	TGTGCCAGCCGCTCGGTGGCAGGGGGGTCTGGAAACACCATATATTTT
few	TRBV4-1	TRBD1	TRBJ1-4	CASSQAAGGNEKLFF	TGCGCCAGCAGCCAAGCGGCAGGGGGAAATGAAAAACTGTTTTTT
NA	TRBV7-2	NA	TRBJ1-5	CASSLAAGSYSNQPQHF	TGTGCCAGCAGCTTAGCGGCAGGATCCTATAGCAATCAGCCCCAGCATTTT
once	TRBV7-2	NA	TRBJ2-2	CASSLQGPLTNTGELFF	TGTGCCAGCAGCTTACAGGGTCCGCTAACGAACACCGGGGAGCTGTTTTTT
NA	TRBV3-1/TRBV3-2	NA	TRBJ1-5	CASSPGRDRLNQPQHF	TGTGCCAGCAGCCCGGGCCGAGACAGACTCAATCAGCCCCAGCATTTT
NA	TRBV25-1	NA	TRBJ1-2	CASNPGRGYGYTF	TGTGCCAGCAACCCCGGCAGGGGCTATGGCTACACCTTC
NA	TRBV7-8	NA	TRBJ1-2	CASSPYLGAISGYTF	TGTGCCAGCAGCCCCTATTTGGGGGCGATTTCGGGCTACACCTTC
NA	TRBV5-5	NA	TRBJ1-3	CASSLFTEGSGNTIYF	TGTGCCAGCAGCTTGTTCACAGAGGGCTCTGGAAACACCATATATTTT
NA	TRBV5-1	TRBD2	TRBJ2-2	CASSSGGGVTGELFF	TGCGCCAGCAGCTCCGGGGGGGGCGTCACCGGGGAGCTGTTTTTT
once	TRBV9	TRBD1	TRBJ1-4	CASTVGQGTTNEKLFF	TGTGCCAGCACCGTCGGACAGGGGACAACTAATGAAAAACTGTTTTTT
few	TRBV5-6	NA	TRBJ1-3	CASSLVNSGNTIYF	TGTGCCAGCAGCTTAGTAAACAGTGGAAACACCATATATTTT
once	TRBV6-1	NA	TRBJ1-2	CASRSGPGAEGYTF	TGTGCCAGCAGAAGCGGACCGGGAGCGGAGGGCTACACCTTC
NA	TRBV7-6	TRBD1	TRBJ1-5	CASSLGTGLNQPQHF	TGTGCCAGCAGCTTAGGGACAGGTCTCAATCAGCCCCAGCATTTT
NA	TRBV6-5	NA	TRBJ1-1	CASREDGIMNTEAFF	TGTGCCAGCAGGGAGGACGGAATCATGAACACTGAAGCTTTCTTT
NA	TRBV12-5	TRBD1	TRBJ1-2	CASGKSGDRAGYTF	TGTGCTAGTGGGAAGAGCGGGGACAGGGCTGGCTACACCTTC
NA	TRBV3-1/TRBV3-2	NA	TRBJ1-2	CASSEVSLGRDKAGYTF	TGTGCCAGCAGCGAAGTTTCACTCGGCAGGGACAAAGCTGGCTACACCTTC
NA	TRBV6-5	NA	TRBJ2-7	CASSYSATWRYEQYF	TGTGCCAGCAGTTACTCGGCGACCTGGAGGTACGAGCAGTACTTC
NA	TRBV7-8	TRBD1	TRBJ1-6	CASSLRTGGYNSPLHF	TGTGCCAGCAGTCTTAGGACAGGGGGCTATAATTCACCCCTCCACTTT
once	TRBV27	NA	TRBJ1-2	CASSSPGREPYGYTF	TGTGCCAGCAGTTCCCCGGGGAGGGAGCCCTATGGCTACACCTTC
NA	TRBV28	NA	TRBJ1-4	CASSSRLGLFF	TGTGCCAGCAGTTCGAGGCTCGGACTGTTTTTT
NA	TRBV5-1	TRBD1	TRBJ1-4	CASSSGTGWEKLFF	TGCGCCAGCTCTTCCGGGACAGGGTGGGAAAAACTGTTTTTT
NA	TRBV19	NA	TRBJ1-4	CASSKPGESEKLFF	TGTGCCAGTAGTAAACCCGGGGAGAGTGAAAAACTGTTTTTT
NA	TRBV6-5	TRBD1	TRBJ1-5	CASRTGDRQPQHF	TGTGCCAGCAGGACAGGGGATAGGCAGCCCCAGCATTTT
NA	TRBV24-1	NA	TRBJ2-5	CATSDPRTGGETQYF	TGTGCCACCAGTGATCCAAGGACAGGAGGGGAGACCCAGTACTTC
NA	TRBV12-3/TRBV12-4	TRBD2	TRBJ2-5	CASRRGSKETQYF	TGTGCCAGCAGGCGGGGGAGCAAAGAGACCCAGTACTTC
NA	TRBV6-6	NA	TRBJ1-3	CASSRTEVENTIYF	TGTGCCAGCAGTCGGACGGAGGTAGAAAACACCATATATTTT
NA	TRBV6-5	NA	TRBJ1-2	CASSYSQGPTYGYTF	TGTGCCAGCAGTTACTCTCAGGGGCCGACCTATGGCTACACCTTC